A single sample is the source of the 10 T cell receptor beta chains below, sequenced in a study of blood T cell repertoires in COVID-19. Clones were sequenced by immunoSEQ multiplex PCR, and TCRdb holds only the in-frame ones, with some missing. The sample holds about 44,000 clones, around 87% seen once. Input material: peripheral blood. The origin of the receptors is a woman at least 80 years old in a cohort sampled during active or convalescent COVID-19.

V is TRBV2 and J is TRBJ2-5, with 7 nucleotides matching TRBD2. Losses at the gene ends were 6 bases for V and 5 bases for J; bases not matched to a gene: 9. CDR3 length: 14 residues. Germline-derived CDR1 and CDR2 are SNHLY and FYNNEI. The CDR3 reads CASRGQGGDETQYF. The CDR3 coding sequence is TGTGCCAGCAGGGGCCAGGGAGGGGACGAGACCCAGTACTTC.

This chain connects TRBV30 to TRBJ1-3; TRBD1 might be the D (6 bases). This CDR3 comprises 13 residues. Between the trimmed V and J ends, which lost 8 bases and 1 base, there was a span of 12 bases. Germline V gene lookup returns CDR1 GTSNPN and CDR2 SVGIG (reference sequence). The CDR3 DNA sequence: TGTGCCGGAAGCACAGGGTCTGGAAACACCATATATTTT. Translated, it gives CAGSTGSGNTIYF. Full variable domain (outside the CDR3, taken from reference TRBV30 and TRBJ1-3): SQTIHQWPATLVQPVGSPLSLECTVEGTSNPNLYWYRQAAGRGLQLLFYSVGIGQISSEVPQNLSASRPQDRQFILSSKKLLLSDSGFYLCAGSTGSGNTIYFGEGSWLTVV.

The V and J genes are TRBV5-1 and TRBJ1-6; 7 bases line up with TRBD1. Germline V gives CDR1 SGHRS, CDR2 YFSETQ. V trimming: 0 bases; J trimming: 8 bases; junction bases outside the gene matches: 14. The CDR3 has 18 amino acids. The CDR3 DNA reads TGCGCCAGCAGCTTGGGGGACAGCTCTTGGGTGCCTGATTCACCCCTCCACTTT. Its translation is CASSLGDSSWVPDSPLHF.

The chain has TRBV7-6 and TRBJ1-1, with TRBD1 matching 7 bases. Unmatched junction bases numbered 6, after V lost 4 bases and J lost 1 base. The CDR3 is 15 residues long. CDR1 and CDR2 from the germline V gene are SGHVS and FNYEAQ. The CDR3 region is CASSSRKGANTEAFF. CDR3 DNA sequence: TGTGCCAGCAGCTCCCGGAAGGGGGCGAACACTGAAGCTTTCTTT.

The chain uses TRBV5-6 and TRBJ2-1; D perhaps matches TRBD1 (7 bases). V was cut by 5 bases and J by 13 bases, with 22 bases left in between. CDR3 size: 14 residues. From germline, CDR1 is SGHDT and CDR2 YYEEEE. CDR3 amino acids: CASSWGENRGSQFF. DNA of the CDR3: TGTGCCAGCAGTTGGGGGGAAAACAGGGGTTCCCAGTTCTTC.

The chain links TRBV7-6 to TRBJ1-6, with D possibly TRBD1 on 6 matching bases. The CDR3 is made up of 17 amino acids. Germline values: CDR1 SGHVS, CDR2 FNYEAQ. Trimming removed 2 bases from V and 8 bases from J, with 19 bases in between. Here the CDR3 DNA reads TGTGCCAGCAGCTTAACGCCGACAGGCTCCGGCCATTCACCCCTCCACTTT. Its protein product is CASSLTPTGSGHSPLHF.

The chain joins TRBV6-5 to TRBJ2-2, with a tentative D call TRBD1 (6 bases). V dropped 10 bases and J dropped 1 base, with 10 bases sitting between them. This CDR3 spans 13 amino acids. CDR1 and CDR2 from the germline V gene are MNHEY and SVGAGI. The CDR3 here is CAIRQENTGELFF. The CDR3 DNA reads TGTGCCATTCGACAGGAGAACACCGGGGAGCTGTTTTTT.

This clone was counted a single time. The rearrangement uses TRBV7-2 and TRBJ2-2, with TRBD2 identical over 13 bases. Germline values: CDR1 SGHTA, CDR2 FQGNSA. After removal of 1 base from V and 5 bases from J, the junction contained 7 bases not matched to a gene. The CDR3 has 18 residues. As DNA, the CDR3 is TGTGCCAGCAGCTTAGTCACTAGCGGGAGGGGTGCGACCGGGGAGCTGTTTTTT. This codes for CASSLVTSGRGATGELFF.

The gene calls are TRBV7-2 and TRBJ2-7; 13 nucleotides line up with TRBD2. Germline V gives CDR1 SGHTA, CDR2 FQGNSA. This CDR3 is built from 14 residues. V was pared by 5 bases and J by 7 bases, with 5 bases of the junction left unmatched. The CDR3 loop is CASSPGLAGSEQYF. As DNA, the CDR3 is TGTGCCAGCAGCCCGGGACTAGCGGGGAGTGAGCAGTACTTC.

This clone came up a few times. The chain couples TRBV6-5 to TRBJ1-6; 8 bases map to TRBD1. Per the germline V gene, CDR1 is MNHEY and CDR2 is SVGAGI. The CDR3 runs to 15 residues. The J segment lost 9 bases and the V segment lost 2 bases, leaving 6 bases of the junction unmatched. CDR3 DNA: TGTGCCAGCAGTTACAAGGACAGGGAGCCTTCACCCCTCCACTTT. As protein: CASSYKDREPSPLHF.